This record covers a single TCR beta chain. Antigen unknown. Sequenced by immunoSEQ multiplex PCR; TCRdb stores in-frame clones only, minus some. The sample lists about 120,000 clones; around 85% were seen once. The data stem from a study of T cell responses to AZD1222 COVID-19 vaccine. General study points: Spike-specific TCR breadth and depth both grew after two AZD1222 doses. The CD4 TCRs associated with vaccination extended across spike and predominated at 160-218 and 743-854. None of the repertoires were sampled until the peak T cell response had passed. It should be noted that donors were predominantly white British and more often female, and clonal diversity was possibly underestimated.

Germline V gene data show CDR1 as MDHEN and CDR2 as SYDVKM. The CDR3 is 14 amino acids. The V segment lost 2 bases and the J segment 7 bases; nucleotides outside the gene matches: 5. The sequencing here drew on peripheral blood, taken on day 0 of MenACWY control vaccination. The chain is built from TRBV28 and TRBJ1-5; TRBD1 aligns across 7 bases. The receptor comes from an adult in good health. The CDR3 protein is CASSLTGATQPQHF. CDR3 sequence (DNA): TGTGCCAGCAGTTTAACAGGGGCGACACAGCCCCAGCATTTT.